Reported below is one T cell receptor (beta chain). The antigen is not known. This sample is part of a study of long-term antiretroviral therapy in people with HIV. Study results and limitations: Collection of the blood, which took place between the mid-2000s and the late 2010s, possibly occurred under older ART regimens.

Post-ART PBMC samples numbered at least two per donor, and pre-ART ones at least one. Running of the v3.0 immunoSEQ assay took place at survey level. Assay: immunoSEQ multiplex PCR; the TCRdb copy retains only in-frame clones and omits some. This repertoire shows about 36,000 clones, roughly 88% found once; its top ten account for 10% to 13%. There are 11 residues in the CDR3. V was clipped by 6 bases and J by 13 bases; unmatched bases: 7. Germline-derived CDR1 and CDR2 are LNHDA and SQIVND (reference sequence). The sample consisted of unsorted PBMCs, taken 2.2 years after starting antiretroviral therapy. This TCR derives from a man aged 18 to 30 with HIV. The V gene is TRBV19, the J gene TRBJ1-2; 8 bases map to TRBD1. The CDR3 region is CASRLTGEITF. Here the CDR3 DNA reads TGTGCCAGTAGGCTGACAGGGGAGATCACCTTC.